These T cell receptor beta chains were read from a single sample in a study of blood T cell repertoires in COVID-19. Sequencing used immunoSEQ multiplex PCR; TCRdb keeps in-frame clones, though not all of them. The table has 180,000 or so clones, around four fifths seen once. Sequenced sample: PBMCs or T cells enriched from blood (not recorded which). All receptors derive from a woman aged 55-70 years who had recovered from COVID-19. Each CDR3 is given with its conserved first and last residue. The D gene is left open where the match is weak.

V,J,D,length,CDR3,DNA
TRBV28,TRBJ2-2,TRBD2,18,CASSLRLTSGGATGELFF,TGTGCCAGCAGTTTACGCCTAACTAGCGGGGGGGCCACCGGGGAGCTGTTTTTT
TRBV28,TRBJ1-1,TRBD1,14,CASSSTGQGPEAFF,TGTGCCAGCAGTTCTACGGGACAGGGCCCTGAAGCTTTCTTT
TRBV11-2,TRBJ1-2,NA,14,CASSPLDSVYGYTF,TGTGCCAGCAGCCCGCTCGACAGCGTCTATGGCTACACCTTC
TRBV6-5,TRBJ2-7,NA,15,CASSPLRQGIYEQYF,TGTGCCAGCAGTCCCCTCCGGCAGGGAATCTACGAGCAGTACTTC
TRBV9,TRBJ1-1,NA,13,CASSLSGGTEAFF,TGTGCCAGCAGCCTCTCTGGAGGCACTGAAGCTTTCTTT
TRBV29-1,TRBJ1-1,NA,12,CSVRQVLTEAFF,TGCAGCGTGAGACAGGTACTGACTGAAGCTTTCTTT
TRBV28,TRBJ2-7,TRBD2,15,CASSIRTSGRYEQYF,TGTGCCAGCAGTATCCGGACTAGCGGGAGGTACGAGCAGTACTTC
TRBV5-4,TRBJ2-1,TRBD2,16,CASSSHGTRSRGEQFF,TGTGCCAGCAGCTCTCATGGGACTAGGAGCAGGGGTGAGCAGTTCTTC
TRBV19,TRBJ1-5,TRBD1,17,CASSTVTGGLLNQPQHF,TGTGCCAGTAGTACCGTCACAGGGGGCCTATTGAATCAGCCCCAGCATTTT
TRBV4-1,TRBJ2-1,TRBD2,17,CASSPRLAGTSYNEQFF,TGCGCCAGCAGCCCCAGACTAGCGGGGACATCCTACAATGAGCAGTTCTTC
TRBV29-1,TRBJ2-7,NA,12,CSAVSGSYEQYF,TGCAGCGCCGTAAGTGGCAGCTACGAGCAGTACTTC
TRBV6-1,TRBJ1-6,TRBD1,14,CASSEGQGNSPLHF,TGTGCCAGCAGTGAGGGACAGGGGAATTCACCCCTCCACTTT
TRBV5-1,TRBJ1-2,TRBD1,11,CASSPGQGYTF,TGCGCCAGCAGCCCAGGACAGGGGTACACCTTC
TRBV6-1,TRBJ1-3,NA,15,CASSESILSGNTIYF,TGTGCCAGCAGTGAAAGCATTCTCTCTGGAAACACCATATATTTT
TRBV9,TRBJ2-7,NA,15,CASSVDAGEGYEQYF,TGTGCCAGCAGCGTAGATGCAGGTGAAGGTTACGAGCAGTACTTC
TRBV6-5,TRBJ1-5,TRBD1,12,CASRQGYQPQHF,TGTGCCAGCCGACAGGGGTACCAGCCCCAGCATTTT
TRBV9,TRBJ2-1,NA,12,CASSVSYNEQFF,TGTGCCAGCAGCGTCAGTTACAATGAGCAGTTCTTC
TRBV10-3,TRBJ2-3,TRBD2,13,CATVRGGADTQYF,TGTGCCACCGTGCGGGGGGGGGCAGATACGCAGTATTTT